These T cell receptor beta chains were read from a single sample in a study of blood T cell repertoires in COVID-19. Sequencing was performed with immunoSEQ multiplex PCR; in TCRdb, only in-frame clones are kept and a portion is missing. There are some 80,000 clones in the sample; 90% occur only once, and roughly 15% lies in the top ten. Sequencing was performed on peripheral blood. These receptor sequences come from a woman older than 75 with active or convalescent COVID-19. CDR3s include the opening cysteine and the closing phenylalanine or tryptophan. Each record gives: clone size, J gene, V gene, D gene, CDR3 DNA, CDR3 protein. The D gene is left open where the match is weak. Clone size, where shown, is once, few, many, or a class for clones that have expanded.

size: -
J: TRBJ1-4
V: TRBV4-1
D: TRBD1
DNA: TGCGCCAGCAGCCAAGACAGGGGGTACGAAAAACTGTTTTTT
CDR3: CASSQDRGYEKLFF

size: -
J: TRBJ2-1
V: TRBV2
D: TRBD2
DNA: TGTGCCAGCAGAGGGGAACTAGCGGGTAACAATGAGCAGTTCTTC
CDR3: CASRGELAGNNEQFF

size: -
J: TRBJ2-7
V: TRBV7-2
D: -
DNA: TGTGCCAGCAACCTAGACAGCTACGAGCAGTACTTC
CDR3: CASNLDSYEQYF

size: -
J: TRBJ2-2
V: TRBV4-1
D: TRBD2
DNA: TGCGCCAGCAGCAAAGCGGGGGTCTACACCGGGGAGCTGTTTTTT
CDR3: CASSKAGVYTGELFF

size: -
J: TRBJ2-2
V: TRBV7-2
D: TRBD1
DNA: TGTGCCAGCAGCTTAGCGCTAACAGGGGGAAGTTTCACCGGGGAGCTGTTTTTT
CDR3: CASSLALTGGSFTGELFF

size: -
J: TRBJ1-5
V: TRBV6-5
D: TRBD1
DNA: TGTGCCAGCAGTTACGGGACAGGAGGCCAGCCCCAGCATTTT
CDR3: CASSYGTGGQPQHF

size: -
J: TRBJ1-3
V: TRBV30
D: -
DNA: TGTGCCTGGACGAAACAGGGTTTCGGCTCTGGAAACACCATATATTTT
CDR3: CAWTKQGFGSGNTIYF

size: -
J: TRBJ1-5
V: TRBV7-3
D: TRBD1
DNA: TGTGCCAGCAGCATTGACAGGGGTCAGCCCCAGCATTTT
CDR3: CASSIDRGQPQHF

size: -
J: TRBJ2-7
V: TRBV5-1
D: TRBD2
DNA: TGCGCCAGCAGCCTCCCGGCTAGCGGGGGTGACGAGCAGTACTTC
CDR3: CASSLPASGGDEQYF

size: -
J: TRBJ1-2
V: TRBV6-2/TRBV6-3
D: -
DNA: TGTGCCAGCAGTTACTCAGCGGCAGGCCTCTATGGCTACACCTTC
CDR3: CASSYSAAGLYGYTF

size: -
J: TRBJ1-2
V: TRBV9
D: -
DNA: TGTGCCAGCAGCCCCGCGGCGAGCGATGGCTACACCTTC
CDR3: CASSPAASDGYTF

size: -
J: TRBJ1-6
V: TRBV6-1
D: -
DNA: TGTGCCAGCAGTGAAATGGGGGGTTCACCCCTCCACTTT
CDR3: CASSEMGGSPLHF

size: -
J: TRBJ1-3
V: TRBV2
D: TRBD1
DNA: TGTGCCAGCGGGGAGGACAGGGGGCCGGGAAACACCATATATTTT
CDR3: CASGEDRGPGNTIYF

size: -
J: TRBJ1-2
V: TRBV6-5
D: -
DNA: TGTGCCAGCAGTTCAGCGTCGGTCTATGGCTACACCTTC
CDR3: CASSSASVYGYTF

size: -
J: TRBJ1-2
V: TRBV6-5
D: -
DNA: TGTGCCAGCAGTCTGGTACAGGACCCTAACTATGGCTACACCTTC
CDR3: CASSLVQDPNYGYTF

size: -
J: TRBJ1-2
V: TRBV29-1
D: TRBD1
DNA: TGCAGCGTTAGGCAACAGGGGGCAGTCACCTTC
CDR3: CSVRQQGAVTF

size: -
J: TRBJ2-2
V: TRBV4-1
D: -
DNA: TGCGCCAGCAGCCAAGATCCTGTCGTAGGGGAGCTGTTTTTT
CDR3: CASSQDPVVGELFF

size: -
J: TRBJ1-4
V: TRBV7-2
D: -
DNA: TGTGCCAGCAGCTTAGATCCCCCGGGGATTAATGAAAAACTGTTTTTT
CDR3: CASSLDPPGINEKLFF

size: -
J: TRBJ1-3
V: TRBV5-1
D: TRBD1
DNA: TGCGCCAGCAGCTCATCGGGACAGGGTTCTGGAAACACCATATATTTT
CDR3: CASSSSGQGSGNTIYF

size: medium-sized
J: TRBJ2-7
V: TRBV9
D: TRBD1
DNA: TGTGCCAGCAGCGCTGGGACAGCTCCCTACGAGCAGTACTTC
CDR3: CASSAGTAPYEQYF

size: -
J: TRBJ2-7
V: TRBV6-2/TRBV6-3
D: -
DNA: TGTGCCAGCAGTTATTCCAGGGCCTACGAGCAGTACTTC
CDR3: CASSYSRAYEQYF

size: -
J: TRBJ2-3
V: TRBV28
D: TRBD2
DNA: TGTGCCAGCAGCCCCTATAGGGCTAGCGGGGGCCATCCCACAGATACGCAGTATTTT
CDR3: CASSPYRASGGHPTDTQYF

size: -
J: TRBJ1-2
V: TRBV11-1
D: -
DNA: TGTGCCAGCAGCTTATCAGGGGAAGGCTATGGCTACACCTTC
CDR3: CASSLSGEGYGYTF

size: -
J: TRBJ2-4
V: TRBV9
D: -
DNA: TGTGCCAGCAGCCTCGGATCAGGGGGGACAGACATTCAGTACTTC
CDR3: CASSLGSGGTDIQYF

size: -
J: TRBJ1-4
V: TRBV3-1/TRBV3-2
D: -
DNA: TGTGCCAGCAGTCGGACTGAGTCTAATGAAAAACTGTTTTTT
CDR3: CASSRTESNEKLFF

size: -
J: TRBJ1-6
V: TRBV4-3
D: -
DNA: TGCGCCAGCAGCCCCTTGGAGGGTACGAATTCACCCCTCCACTTT
CDR3: CASSPLEGTNSPLHF

size: once
J: TRBJ2-7
V: TRBV19
D: -
DNA: TGTGCCAGTAGTATCGGGAGCGGTGAGCAGTACTTC
CDR3: CASSIGSGEQYF

size: -
J: TRBJ2-5
V: TRBV7-2
D: TRBD2
DNA: TGTGCCAGCAGCGTACAGACTAGCGTCCAAGAGACCCAGTACTTC
CDR3: CASSVQTSVQETQYF

size: -
J: TRBJ1-2
V: TRBV11-1
D: -
DNA: TGTGCCAGCACCCAGTGGTCGGGAAACTATGGCTACACCTTC
CDR3: CASTQWSGNYGYTF

size: -
J: TRBJ2-2
V: TRBV6-5
D: TRBD1
DNA: TGTGCCACAAGAACAAGGGGGCCCAACACCGGGGAGCTGTTTTTT
CDR3: CATRTRGPNTGELFF

size: -
J: TRBJ1-5
V: TRBV11-2
D: -
DNA: TGTGCCAGCAGCTTCGGGCAGGGCAACAATCAGCCCCAGCATTTT
CDR3: CASSFGQGNNQPQHF

size: -
J: TRBJ1-1
V: TRBV4-1
D: TRBD1
DNA: TGCGCCAGCAGCCAAGGTACAGGGGGCGCGACTGAAGCTTTCTTT
CDR3: CASSQGTGGATEAFF

size: -
J: TRBJ2-1
V: TRBV5-4
D: -
DNA: TGTGCCAGCAGCCACCAGACTGACTGGAATGAGCAGTTCTTC
CDR3: CASSHQTDWNEQFF

size: -
J: TRBJ2-4
V: TRBV30
D: TRBD1
DNA: TGTGCCTGGGAGACAGGGACAGACAAAAACATTCAGTACTTC
CDR3: CAWETGTDKNIQYF

size: -
J: TRBJ1-4
V: TRBV6-5
D: -
DNA: TGTGCCAGCAGTTACTCATGGACTGGCTTTAATGAAAAACTGTTTTTT
CDR3: CASSYSWTGFNEKLFF

size: -
J: TRBJ1-2
V: TRBV19
D: TRBD1
DNA: TGTGCCACTAGGGACAGGGGAGTTACTAACTATGGCTACACCTTC
CDR3: CATRDRGVTNYGYTF

size: -
J: TRBJ1-4
V: TRBV5-8
D: -
DNA: TGTGCCAGCAGCTCAGGATGGGCTAATGAAAAACTGTTTTTT
CDR3: CASSSGWANEKLFF

size: once
J: TRBJ1-2
V: TRBV6-5
D: -
DNA: TGTGCCAGCAGTTACGCGGCTAACTATGGCTACACCTTC
CDR3: CASSYAANYGYTF

size: -
J: TRBJ1-4
V: TRBV7-8
D: -
DNA: TGTGCCAGCAGCTTTTCCACAGGGTCTGAAAAACTGTTTTTT
CDR3: CASSFSTGSEKLFF

size: -
J: TRBJ1-5
V: TRBV19
D: -
DNA: TGTGCCAGTAGGACAGGTAATCAGCCCCAGCATTTT
CDR3: CASRTGNQPQHF

size: -
J: TRBJ1-1
V: TRBV11-1
D: -
DNA: TGTGCCAGCAGCCACGTAAAGGGGACTGAAGCTTTCTTT
CDR3: CASSHVKGTEAFF

size: -
J: TRBJ2-1
V: TRBV28
D: -
DNA: TGTGCCAGCAGTACCCTTGGACGGGGGGCCCACAATGAGCAGTTCTTC
CDR3: CASSTLGRGAHNEQFF